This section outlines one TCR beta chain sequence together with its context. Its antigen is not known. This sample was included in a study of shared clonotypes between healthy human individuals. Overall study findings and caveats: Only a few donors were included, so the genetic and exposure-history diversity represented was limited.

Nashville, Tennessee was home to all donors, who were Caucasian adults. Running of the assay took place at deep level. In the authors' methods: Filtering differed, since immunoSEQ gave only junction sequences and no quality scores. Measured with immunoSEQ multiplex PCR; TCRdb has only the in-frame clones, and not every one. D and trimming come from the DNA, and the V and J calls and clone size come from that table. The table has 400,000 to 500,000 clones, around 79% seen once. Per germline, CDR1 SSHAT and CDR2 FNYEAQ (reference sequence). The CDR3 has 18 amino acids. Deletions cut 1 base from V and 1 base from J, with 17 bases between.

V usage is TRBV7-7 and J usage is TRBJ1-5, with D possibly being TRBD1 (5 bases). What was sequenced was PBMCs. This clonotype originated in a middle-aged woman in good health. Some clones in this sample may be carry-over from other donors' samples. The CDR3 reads CASSLDLRGFLSNQPQHF. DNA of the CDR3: TGTGCCAGCAGCTTAGATCTTAGGGGTTTCCTCAGCAATCAGCCCCAGCATTTT.